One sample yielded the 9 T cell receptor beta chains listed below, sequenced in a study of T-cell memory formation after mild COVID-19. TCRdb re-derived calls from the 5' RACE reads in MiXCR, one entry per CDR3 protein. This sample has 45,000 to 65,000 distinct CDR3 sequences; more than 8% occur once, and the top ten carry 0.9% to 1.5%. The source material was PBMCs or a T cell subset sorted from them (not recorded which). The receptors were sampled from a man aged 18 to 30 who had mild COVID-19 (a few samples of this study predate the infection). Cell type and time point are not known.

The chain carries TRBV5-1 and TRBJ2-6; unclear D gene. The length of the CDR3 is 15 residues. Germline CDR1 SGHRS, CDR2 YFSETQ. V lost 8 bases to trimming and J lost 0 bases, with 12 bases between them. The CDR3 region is CASVPDASGANVLTF. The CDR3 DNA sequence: TGCGCCAGTGTTCCCGACGCCTCTGGGGCCAACGTCCTGACTTTC.

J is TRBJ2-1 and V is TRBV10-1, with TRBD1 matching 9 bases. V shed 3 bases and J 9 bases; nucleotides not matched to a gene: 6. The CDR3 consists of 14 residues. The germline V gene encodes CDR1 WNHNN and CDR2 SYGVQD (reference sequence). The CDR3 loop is CASSDGTGFPEQFF. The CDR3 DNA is TGCGCCAGCAGTGACGGGACAGGGTTTCCTGAGCAGTTCTTC.

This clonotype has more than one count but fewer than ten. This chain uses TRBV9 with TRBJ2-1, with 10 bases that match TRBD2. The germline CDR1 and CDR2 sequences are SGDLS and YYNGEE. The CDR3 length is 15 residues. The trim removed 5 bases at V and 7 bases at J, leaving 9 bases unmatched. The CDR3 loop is CASSWGLAPKNEQFF. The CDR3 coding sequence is TGTGCCAGCAGTTGGGGACTAGCGCCGAAGAATGAGCAGTTCTTC.

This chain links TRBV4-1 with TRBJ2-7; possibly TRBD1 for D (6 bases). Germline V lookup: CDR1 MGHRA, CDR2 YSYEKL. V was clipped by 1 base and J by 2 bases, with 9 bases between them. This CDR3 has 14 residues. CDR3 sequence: CASSQGTGPYEQYV. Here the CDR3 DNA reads TGCGCCAGCAGCCAAGGAACAGGGCCCTACGAGCAGTACGTC.

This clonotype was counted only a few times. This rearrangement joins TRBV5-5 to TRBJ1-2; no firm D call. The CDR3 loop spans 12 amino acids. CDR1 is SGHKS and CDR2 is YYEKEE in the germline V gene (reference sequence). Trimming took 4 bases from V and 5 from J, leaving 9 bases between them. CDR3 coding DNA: TGTGCCAGCAGCCCTTCGTATTATGGCTACACCTTC. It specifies CASSPSYYGYTF.

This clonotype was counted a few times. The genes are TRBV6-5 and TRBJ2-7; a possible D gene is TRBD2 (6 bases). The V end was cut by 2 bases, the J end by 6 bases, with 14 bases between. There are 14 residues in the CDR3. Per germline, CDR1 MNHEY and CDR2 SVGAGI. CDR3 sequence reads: CASSYLGRIGEQYV. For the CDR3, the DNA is TGTGCCAGCAGTTACCTAGGGAGGATAGGCGAGCAGTACGTC.

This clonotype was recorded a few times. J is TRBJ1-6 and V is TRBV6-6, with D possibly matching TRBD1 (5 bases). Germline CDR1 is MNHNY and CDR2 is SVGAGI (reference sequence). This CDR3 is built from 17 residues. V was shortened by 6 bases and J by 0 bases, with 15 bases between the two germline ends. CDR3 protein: CASRRGDGSSYNSPLHF. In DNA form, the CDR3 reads TGTGCCAGCAGACGGGGGGACGGGAGCTCCTATAATTCACCCCTCCACTTT.

CDR3 protein: CASSQDNREDYGYTF. CDR3 DNA sequence: TGCGCCAGCAGCCAAGATAACAGGGAAGACTATGGCTACACCTTC. The V call is TRBV4-1, the J call TRBJ1-2, with a tentative D call TRBD1 (6 bases). With 0 bases removed from V and 3 bases from J, the gap between germline ends came to 11 bases. The CDR3 covers 15 residues. Germline-derived CDR1 and CDR2 are MGHRA and YSYEKL.

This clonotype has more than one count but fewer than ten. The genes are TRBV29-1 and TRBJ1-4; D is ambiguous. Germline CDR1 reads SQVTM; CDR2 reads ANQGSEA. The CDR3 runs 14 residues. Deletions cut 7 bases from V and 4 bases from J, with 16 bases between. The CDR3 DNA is TGCAGCGCAAATGTCGGCGGCCGTAATGAAAAACTGTTTTTT. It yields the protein CSANVGGRNEKLFF.